Listed below are T cell receptor beta chains from one sample, sequenced in a study of blood T cell repertoires in COVID-19. Sequencing was performed with immunoSEQ multiplex PCR; in TCRdb, only in-frame clones are kept and a portion is missing. The sample has around 370,000 clones, about nine tenths seen once. The source material was peripheral blood. Receptors originate from a woman aged 45-65 years with COVID-19, enrolled during active disease. CDR3s include the opening cysteine and the closing phenylalanine or tryptophan. A D gene is named only where the DNA matches it firmly. A clone size is listed for some rows: how often the clone was seen (once, few, many), or a class if it is expanded.

cdr3_nt | cdr3_aa | j_call | d_call | clone_size | v_call
TGTGCTAGTGCCCTCAGGGGTACGGGGGGTGGTAGAAGCGATACGCAGTATTTT | CASALRGTGGGRSDTQYF | TRBJ2-3 | NA | NA | TRBV12-5
TGTGCCAGCAGCTTTTCAGGGTCAAGCACAGATACGCAGTATTTT | CASSFSGSSTDTQYF | TRBJ2-3 | NA | NA | TRBV11-1
TGCGCCAGCAGCCAAGTTTTAGGAGACTATGGCTACACCTTC | CASSQVLGDYGYTF | TRBJ1-2 | NA | NA | TRBV4-1
TGCGCCAGCAGCTGGCGAGAGGGTTCCTACAATGAGCAGTTCTTC | CASSWREGSYNEQFF | TRBJ2-1 | NA | NA | TRBV5-1
TGTGCCAGCAGTCCAGGGTTTGGAAACACCATATATTTT | CASSPGFGNTIYF | TRBJ1-3 | NA | NA | TRBV6-5
TGCAGCGTCTTAAGGGGGGGAGGCTACGAGCAGTACTTC | CSVLRGGGYEQYF | TRBJ2-7 | NA | few | TRBV29-1
TGCGCCAGCAGCTTCTCGGTAGAGTCGAGCGGGAGGGCCTTGGACACCGGGGAGCTGTTTTTT | CASSFSVESSGRALDTGELFF | TRBJ2-2 | TRBD2 | once | TRBV5-1
TGTGCCAGCAGTGGGACAGGTATTGGCTATGGCTACACCTTC | CASSGTGIGYGYTF | TRBJ1-2 | TRBD1 | NA | TRBV2
TGTGCCAGCAGTTTAGAAGCGGGGGTTGAAGCTTTCTTT | CASSLEAGVEAFF | TRBJ1-1 | NA | NA | TRBV12-3/TRBV12-4
TGTGCCTGGAGTCCCCTTCGAGTCGGGGAGCTGTTTTTT | CAWSPLRVGELFF | TRBJ2-2 | NA | once | TRBV30
TGTGCCAGCAGCCAATCACTAGCGGGAGGCTATAGCGAGCAGTACTTC | CASSQSLAGGYSEQYF | TRBJ2-7 | TRBD2 | few | TRBV3-1/TRBV3-2
TGCGCCAGCAGCTTGGCGGCCGTAGCGGTCGGGAACACCGGGGAGCTGTTTTTT | CASSLAAVAVGNTGELFF | TRBJ2-2 | NA | NA | TRBV5-1
TGTGCCAGCAGCGTAGGCCTTGGAGGTCACTATGGCTACACCTTC | CASSVGLGGHYGYTF | TRBJ1-2 | NA | NA | TRBV9
TGTGCCAGTAGTATTTGGCTTTCCGGGGAGCTGTTTTTT | CASSIWLSGELFF | TRBJ2-2 | NA | NA | TRBV19
TGTGCCAGCAACAACAGGGGCGGTTGGGATCAGCCCCAGCATTTT | CASNNRGGWDQPQHF | TRBJ1-5 | TRBD1 | few | TRBV25-1
TGTGCCAGCGCTCGGACTGTCCAAAACATTCAGTACTTC | CASARTVQNIQYF | TRBJ2-4 | NA | NA | TRBV27
TGTGCCAGCAGTGAAGCTGGCAGGGTGGGCTATGGCTACACCTTC | CASSEAGRVGYGYTF | TRBJ1-2 | NA | NA | TRBV6-1
TGTGCCTGGAGTGTACGGGGGGTATGGAACTATGGCTACACCTTC | CAWSVRGVWNYGYTF | TRBJ1-2 | NA | NA | TRBV30
TGTGCCAGCAGCCAAGGGGCGTCTGTCACAGATACGCAGTATTTT | CASSQGASVTDTQYF | TRBJ2-3 | NA | once | TRBV14
TGTGCCAGCAGCCCGGGACTAGCGGGAGGGAACACCGGGGAGCTGTTTTTT | CASSPGLAGGNTGELFF | TRBJ2-2 | TRBD2 | NA | TRBV7-2
TGTGCCAGCTCACCTATGACAGGCTCCTACGAGCAGTACTTC | CASSPMTGSYEQYF | TRBJ2-7 | NA | NA | TRBV18
TGTGCCAGCTCATCGGGACTAGCCACCTACGAGCAGTACTTC | CASSSGLATYEQYF | TRBJ2-7 | TRBD2 | NA | TRBV18